The rows below give T cell receptor beta chains drawn from one sample of a study of blood T cell repertoires in COVID-19. Method: immunoSEQ multiplex PCR; TCRdb's copy keeps in-frame clones and lacks some. Of roughly 100,000 clones in the sample, around 88% were seen once. The sample comprised peripheral blood. Receptor source: a human donor in a cohort sampled during active COVID-19. The CDR3 runs from the conserved cysteine through the conserved F or W. The D gene is left open where the match is weak. Expanded clones get a size class; other rows say once, few or many, or leave the size out.

cdr3_nt: TGTGCCAGCAGCCCTAGACTCAACACCGGGGAGCTGTTTTTT; cdr3_aa: CASSPRLNTGELFF; j_call: TRBJ2-2; v_call: TRBV5-8; clone_size: .; d_call: .
cdr3_nt: TGCGCCAGCAGTATTGGACCGGGACAGGGAAATTCACCCCTCCACTTT; cdr3_aa: CASSIGPGQGNSPLHF; j_call: TRBJ1-6; v_call: TRBV5-1; clone_size: .; d_call: TRBD1
cdr3_nt: TGCGCCAGCAGCTTAGCGGGAGGGCCTAACGGGGAGCTGTTTTTT; cdr3_aa: CASSLAGGPNGELFF; j_call: TRBJ2-2; v_call: TRBV5-1; clone_size: .; d_call: TRBD2
cdr3_nt: TGTGCCAGCAGCTTTGGACTAGCGGGAGTGGAGACCCAGTACTTC; cdr3_aa: CASSFGLAGVETQYF; j_call: TRBJ2-5; v_call: TRBV5-4; clone_size: few; d_call: TRBD2
cdr3_nt: TGTGCCAGCTCACCAGAGAGAAACACTGAAGCTTTCTTT; cdr3_aa: CASSPERNTEAFF; j_call: TRBJ1-1; v_call: TRBV18; clone_size: .; d_call: .
cdr3_nt: TGTGCTAGCAGCCGTGACAGGATCAATACGCAGTATTTT; cdr3_aa: CASSRDRINTQYF; j_call: TRBJ2-3; v_call: TRBV7-7; clone_size: .; d_call: .
cdr3_nt: TGTGCCAGCAGTAACCGGGACTCCTCATTCTCCGAGCAGTACTTC; cdr3_aa: CASSNRDSSFSEQYF; j_call: TRBJ2-7; v_call: TRBV2; clone_size: .; d_call: .
cdr3_nt: TGTGCCAGTAGATTCCGGGACAGGGTATTCTTGAGCAATCAGCCCCAGCATTTT; cdr3_aa: CASRFRDRVFLSNQPQHF; j_call: TRBJ1-5; v_call: TRBV19; clone_size: .; d_call: TRBD1
cdr3_nt: TGTGCCAGTAGTACTGGGACAGGCTCCTACGAGCAGTACTTC; cdr3_aa: CASSTGTGSYEQYF; j_call: TRBJ2-7; v_call: TRBV19; clone_size: .; d_call: TRBD1
cdr3_nt: TGTGCCAGCAGTTACCGGACTAGCGGGAGTAGGAATGAGCAGTTCTTC; cdr3_aa: CASSYRTSGSRNEQFF; j_call: TRBJ2-1; v_call: TRBV7-9; clone_size: once; d_call: TRBD2
cdr3_nt: TGTGCCAGCAGTTTAAGGCGGGGGGCACCCTACGAGCAGTACTTC; cdr3_aa: CASSLRRGAPYEQYF; j_call: TRBJ2-7; v_call: TRBV27; clone_size: .; d_call: TRBD2
cdr3_nt: TGTGCCAGTAGTATACTTGGGGGGATGAAGGCTAATGAAAAACTGTTTTTT; cdr3_aa: CASSILGGMKANEKLFF; j_call: TRBJ1-4; v_call: TRBV19; clone_size: .; d_call: .
cdr3_nt: TGTGCCAGCAGGGGGACTGGACTAGCGGGTGGGGGATACAGTGAGCAGTTCTTC; cdr3_aa: CASRGTGLAGGGYSEQFF; j_call: TRBJ2-1; v_call: TRBV27; clone_size: .; d_call: TRBD2
cdr3_nt: TGTGCCGGGGGCCGGGGCAGTCAAGATGGCTACACCTTC; cdr3_aa: CAGGRGSQDGYTF; j_call: TRBJ1-2; v_call: TRBV5-4; clone_size: few; d_call: .
cdr3_nt: TGCGCCAGCAGTTCTGGACAGAACACTGAAGCTTTCTTT; cdr3_aa: CASSSGQNTEAFF; j_call: TRBJ1-1; v_call: TRBV5-1; clone_size: .; d_call: .
cdr3_nt: TGTGCCAGCAGCTTTACCGGGACTCCCGCAGGCACAGATACGCAGTATTTT; cdr3_aa: CASSFTGTPAGTDTQYF; j_call: TRBJ2-3; v_call: TRBV7-8; clone_size: .; d_call: .
cdr3_nt: TGCGCCAGCAGCTTGGCCCACAGCGGGAAGAACACCGGGGAGCTGTTTTTT; cdr3_aa: CASSLAHSGKNTGELFF; j_call: TRBJ2-2; v_call: TRBV5-1; clone_size: .; d_call: TRBD2
cdr3_nt: TGTGCCAGCAGTTGGGTTACAGGGATCACCTTTGAAAAACTGTTTTTT; cdr3_aa: CASSWVTGITFEKLFF; j_call: TRBJ1-4; v_call: TRBV28; clone_size: .; d_call: .
cdr3_nt: TGTGCCAGCAGCTTAGCCGGTAACTATGGCTACACCTTC; cdr3_aa: CASSLAGNYGYTF; j_call: TRBJ1-2; v_call: TRBV7-2; clone_size: .; d_call: .
cdr3_nt: TGTGCCAGCAGCTTAGCATCGGGGGGCCGAGCCAAAAACATTCAGTACTTC; cdr3_aa: CASSLASGGRAKNIQYF; j_call: TRBJ2-4; v_call: TRBV7-2; clone_size: .; d_call: .
cdr3_nt: TGTGCCAGCAGCCAAGTCCCTAGGAGCAATACGCAGTATTTT; cdr3_aa: CASSQVPRSNTQYF; j_call: TRBJ2-3; v_call: TRBV3-1/TRBV3-2; clone_size: .; d_call: .
cdr3_nt: TGTGCCAGCAAGATGACGGACACCTCCCTTGAAGCTTTCTTT; cdr3_aa: CASKMTDTSLEAFF; j_call: TRBJ1-1; v_call: TRBV2; clone_size: .; d_call: .
cdr3_nt: TGCAGAGCCCAACTCCAAGAGACCCAGTACTTC; cdr3_aa: CRAQLQETQYF; j_call: TRBJ2-5; v_call: TRBV20-1; clone_size: .; d_call: .
cdr3_nt: TGTGCCAGCACCCCGGACAGTCTCTTTGAAGCTTTCTTT; cdr3_aa: CASTPDSLFEAFF; j_call: TRBJ1-1; v_call: TRBV25-1; clone_size: .; d_call: .
cdr3_nt: TGTGCCTGGCGTCGGACAGCTGCAACTAATGAAAAACTGTTTTTT; cdr3_aa: CAWRRTAATNEKLFF; j_call: TRBJ1-4; v_call: TRBV30; clone_size: few; d_call: .
cdr3_nt: TGTGCCAGCAGTAAACAGAGCTCGAACACTGAAGCTTTCTTT; cdr3_aa: CASSKQSSNTEAFF; j_call: TRBJ1-1; v_call: TRBV6-9; clone_size: .; d_call: .
cdr3_nt: TGCAGCGTGGGGACTAGCGGGAGCTACGAGCAGTACTTC; cdr3_aa: CSVGTSGSYEQYF; j_call: TRBJ2-7; v_call: TRBV29-1; clone_size: .; d_call: TRBD2
cdr3_nt: TGTGCCAGCAGTTTCAGGACAGGGCGGCAGTCACCCCTCCACTTT; cdr3_aa: CASSFRTGRQSPLHF; j_call: TRBJ1-6; v_call: TRBV6-6; clone_size: .; d_call: TRBD1
cdr3_nt: TGTGCCAGCAGTTACTCGTCAAGCGCAGATACGCAGTATTTT; cdr3_aa: CASSYSSSADTQYF; j_call: TRBJ2-3; v_call: TRBV6-5; clone_size: few; d_call: .
cdr3_nt: TGTGCCAGTAGTATTTCTGTGATCGGGAACACTGAAGCTTTCTTT; cdr3_aa: CASSISVIGNTEAFF; j_call: TRBJ1-1; v_call: TRBV19; clone_size: .; d_call: .
cdr3_nt: TGTGCCAGCAGTATCAGGGGGCGAGGCACCGGGGAGCTGTTTTTT; cdr3_aa: CASSIRGRGTGELFF; j_call: TRBJ2-2; v_call: TRBV6-5; clone_size: .; d_call: TRBD1
cdr3_nt: TGTGCCAGCAGTTACTTGCCCGACAGCGGGGAGCTGTTTTTT; cdr3_aa: CASSYLPDSGELFF; j_call: TRBJ2-2; v_call: TRBV6-2/TRBV6-3; clone_size: .; d_call: .
cdr3_nt: TGTGCCAGCAGTTTATGGACTAGCGGGTCCTACGAGCAGTACTTC; cdr3_aa: CASSLWTSGSYEQYF; j_call: TRBJ2-7; v_call: TRBV28; clone_size: .; d_call: TRBD2
cdr3_nt: TGCGCCAGCAGCTTGACAGGGAAGCATGGCTACACCTTC; cdr3_aa: CASSLTGKHGYTF; j_call: TRBJ1-2; v_call: TRBV5-1; clone_size: .; d_call: .
cdr3_nt: TGTGCCAGCAGGGCTCAGGGGCTCGGGGCCAACGTCCTGACTTTC; cdr3_aa: CASRAQGLGANVLTF; j_call: TRBJ2-6; v_call: TRBV6-5; clone_size: .; d_call: .